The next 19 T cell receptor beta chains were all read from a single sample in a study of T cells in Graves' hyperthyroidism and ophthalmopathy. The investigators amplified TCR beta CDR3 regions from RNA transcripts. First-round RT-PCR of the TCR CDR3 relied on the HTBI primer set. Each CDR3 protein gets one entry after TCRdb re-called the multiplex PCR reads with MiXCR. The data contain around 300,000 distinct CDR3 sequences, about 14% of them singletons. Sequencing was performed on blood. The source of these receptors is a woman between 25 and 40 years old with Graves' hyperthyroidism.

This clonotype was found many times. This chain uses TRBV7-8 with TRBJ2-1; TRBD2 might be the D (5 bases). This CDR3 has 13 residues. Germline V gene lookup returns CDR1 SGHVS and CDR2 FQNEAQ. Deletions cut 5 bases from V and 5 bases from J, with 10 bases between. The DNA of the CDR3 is TGTGCCAGCAGCGTGGGGAGAAACAATGAGCAGTTCTTC. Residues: CASSVGRNNEQFF.

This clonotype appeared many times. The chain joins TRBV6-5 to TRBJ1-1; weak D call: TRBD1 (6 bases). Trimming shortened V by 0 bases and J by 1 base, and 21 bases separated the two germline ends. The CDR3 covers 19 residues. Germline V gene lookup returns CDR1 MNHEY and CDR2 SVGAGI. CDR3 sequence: CASSYSRSSSSGANTEAFF. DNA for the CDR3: TGTGCCAGCAGTTACTCCCGTTCCTCGTCCTCAGGGGCGAACACTGAAGCTTTCTTT.

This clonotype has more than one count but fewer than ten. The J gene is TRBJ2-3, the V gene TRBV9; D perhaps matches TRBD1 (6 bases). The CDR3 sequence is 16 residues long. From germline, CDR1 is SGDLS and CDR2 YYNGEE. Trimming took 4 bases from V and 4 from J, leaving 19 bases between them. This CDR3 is CASSMGATGTPDTQYF. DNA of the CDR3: TGTGCCAGCAGCATGGGGGCCACTGGAACGCCAGATACGCAGTATTTT.

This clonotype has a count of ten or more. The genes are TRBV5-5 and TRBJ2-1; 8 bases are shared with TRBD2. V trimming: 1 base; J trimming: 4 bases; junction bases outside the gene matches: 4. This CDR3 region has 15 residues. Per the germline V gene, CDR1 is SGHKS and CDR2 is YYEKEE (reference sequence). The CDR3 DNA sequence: TGTGCCAGCAGCTTGCTTAGCGGGAATTACAATGAGCAGTTCTTC. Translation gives CASSLLSGNYNEQFF.

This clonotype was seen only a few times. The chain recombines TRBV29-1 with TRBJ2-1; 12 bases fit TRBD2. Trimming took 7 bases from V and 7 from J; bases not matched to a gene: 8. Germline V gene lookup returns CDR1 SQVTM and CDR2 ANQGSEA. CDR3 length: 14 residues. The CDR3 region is CSGTLAGGINEQFF. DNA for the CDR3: TGCAGCGGGACACTAGCGGGAGGAATAAATGAGCAGTTCTTC.

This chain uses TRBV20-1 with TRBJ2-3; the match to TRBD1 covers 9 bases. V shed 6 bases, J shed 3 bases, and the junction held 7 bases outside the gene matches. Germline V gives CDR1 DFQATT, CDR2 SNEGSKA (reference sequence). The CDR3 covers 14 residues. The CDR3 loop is CSAGGQGRTDTQYF. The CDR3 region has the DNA TGCAGTGCCGGAGGACAGGGGCGGACAGATACGCAGTATTTT.

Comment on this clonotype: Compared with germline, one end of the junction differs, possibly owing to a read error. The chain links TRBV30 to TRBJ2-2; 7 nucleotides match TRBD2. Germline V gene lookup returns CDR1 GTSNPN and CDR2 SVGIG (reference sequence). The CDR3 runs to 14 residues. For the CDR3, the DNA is TGTGCCTGGAGCGGGGAAGAAGAGAGCGGGGAGCTGGTTTTT. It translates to CAWSGEEESGELVF.

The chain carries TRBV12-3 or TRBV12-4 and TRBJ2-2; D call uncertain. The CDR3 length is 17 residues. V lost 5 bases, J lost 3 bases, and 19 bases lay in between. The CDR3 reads CASSPVPHQEDTGELFF. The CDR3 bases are TGTGCCAGCAGTCCCGTCCCCCATCAAGAGGACACCGGGGAGCTGTTTTTT.

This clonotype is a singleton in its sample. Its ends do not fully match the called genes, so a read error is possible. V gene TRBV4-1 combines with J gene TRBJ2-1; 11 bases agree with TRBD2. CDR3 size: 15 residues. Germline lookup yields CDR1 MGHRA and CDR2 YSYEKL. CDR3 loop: CASSPGLAGYDEQFF. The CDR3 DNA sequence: TGCGCCAGCAGCCCTGGACTAGCGGGCTACGATGAGCAGTTCTTC.

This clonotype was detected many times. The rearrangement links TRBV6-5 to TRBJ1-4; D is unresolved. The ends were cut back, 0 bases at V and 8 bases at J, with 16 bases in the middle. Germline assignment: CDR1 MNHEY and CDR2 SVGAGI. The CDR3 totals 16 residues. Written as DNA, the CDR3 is TGTGCCAGCAGTTACTCGAGACCCCCACCTCGGGAAAAACTGTTTTTT. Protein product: CASSYSRPPPREKLFF.

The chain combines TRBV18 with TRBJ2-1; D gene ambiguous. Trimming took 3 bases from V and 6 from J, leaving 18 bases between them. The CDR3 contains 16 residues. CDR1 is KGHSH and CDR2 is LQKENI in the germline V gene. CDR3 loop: CASSPRTSQETNEQFF. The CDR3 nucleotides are TGTGCCAGCTCACCGAGGACCTCCCAGGAGACCAATGAGCAGTTCTTC. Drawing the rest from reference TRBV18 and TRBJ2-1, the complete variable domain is NAGVMQNPRHLVRRRGQEARLRCSPMKGHSHVYWYRQLPEEGLKFMVYLQKENIIDESGMPKERFSAEFPKEGPSILRIQQVVRGDSAAYFCASSPRTSQETNEQFFGPGTRLTVL.

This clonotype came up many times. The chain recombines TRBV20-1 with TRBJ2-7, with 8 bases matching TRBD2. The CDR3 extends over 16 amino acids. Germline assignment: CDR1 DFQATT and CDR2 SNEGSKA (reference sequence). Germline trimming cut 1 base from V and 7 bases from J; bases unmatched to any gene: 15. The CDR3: CSARGPRRAGVREQYF. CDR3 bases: TGCAGTGCTAGAGGCCCCCGGAGAGCGGGAGTTCGAGAGCAGTACTTC.

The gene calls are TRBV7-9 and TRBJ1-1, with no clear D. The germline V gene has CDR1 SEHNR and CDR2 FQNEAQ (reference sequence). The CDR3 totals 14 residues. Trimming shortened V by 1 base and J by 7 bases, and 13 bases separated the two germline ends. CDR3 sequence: CASSLELAQDEAFF. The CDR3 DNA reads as TGTGCCAGCAGCTTAGAACTTGCGCAAGATGAAGCTTTCTTT.

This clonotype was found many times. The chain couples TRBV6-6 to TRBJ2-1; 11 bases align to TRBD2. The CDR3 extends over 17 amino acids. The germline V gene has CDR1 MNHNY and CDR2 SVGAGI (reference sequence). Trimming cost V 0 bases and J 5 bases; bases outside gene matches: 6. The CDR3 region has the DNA TGTGCCAGCAGTTACTCTCCGGGACTAGCGGTGAACAATGAGCAGTTCTTC. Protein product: CASSYSPGLAVNNEQFF.

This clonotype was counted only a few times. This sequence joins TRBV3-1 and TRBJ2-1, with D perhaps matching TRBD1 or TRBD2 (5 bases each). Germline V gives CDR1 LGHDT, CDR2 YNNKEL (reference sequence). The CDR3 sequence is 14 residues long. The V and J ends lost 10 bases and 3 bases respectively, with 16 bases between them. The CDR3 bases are TGTGCCACCTCGGGTGAGGGACGCTACAATGAGCAGTTCTTC. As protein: CATSGEGRYNEQFF.

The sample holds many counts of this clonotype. CDR3 amino acids: CASSHSTGPEQFF. The CDR3, as DNA: TGTGCCAGCAGTCACTCGACAGGACCTGAGCAGTTCTTC. The chain couples TRBV3-1 to TRBJ2-1; D might be TRBD1 (6 bases). CDR3 size: 13 residues. V was trimmed by 6 bases and J by 9 bases, leaving 15 bases between them. Germline loops: CDR1 LGHDT, CDR2 YNNKEL (reference sequence).

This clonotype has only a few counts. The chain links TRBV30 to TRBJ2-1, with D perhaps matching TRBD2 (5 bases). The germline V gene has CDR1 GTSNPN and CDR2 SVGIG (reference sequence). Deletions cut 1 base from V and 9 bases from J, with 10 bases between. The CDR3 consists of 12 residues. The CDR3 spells CAWSARRAEQFF. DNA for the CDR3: TGTGCCTGGAGTGCCCGGCGGGCTGAGCAGTTCTTC.

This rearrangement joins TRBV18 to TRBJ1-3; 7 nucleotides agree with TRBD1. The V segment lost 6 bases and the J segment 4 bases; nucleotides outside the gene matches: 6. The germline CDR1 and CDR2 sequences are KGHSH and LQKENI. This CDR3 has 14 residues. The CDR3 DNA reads TGTGCCAGCTCGCCTACGACAGGGGGAAACACCATATATTTT. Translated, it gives CASSPTTGGNTIYF.

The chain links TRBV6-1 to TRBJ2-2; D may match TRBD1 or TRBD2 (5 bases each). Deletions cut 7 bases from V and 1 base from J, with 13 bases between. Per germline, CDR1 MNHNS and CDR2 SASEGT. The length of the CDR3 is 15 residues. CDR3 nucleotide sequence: TGTGCCAGCACAACCGGGACGATGAACACCGGGGAGCTGTTTTTT. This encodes CASTTGTMNTGELFF.